This T cell receptor beta chain was sequenced for a study of T cell changes during pregnancy in multiple sclerosis. Sequencing was performed with immunoSEQ multiplex PCR; in TCRdb, only in-frame clones are kept and a portion is missing. The table has around 100,000 clones, over 80% seen once. J lost 9 bases, V lost 5 bases, and 9 bases had no gene match. This CDR3 has 14 amino acids. Germline V lookup: CDR1 MGHDK, CDR2 SYGVNS. The sequencing used peripheral blood, collected after pregnancy. This clonotype originated in a female donor with multiple sclerosis, enrolled in a pregnancy study. The chain carries TRBV25-1 and TRBJ2-1; 8 bases fit TRBD1. The CDR3: CASSPTGVIGEQFF. CDR3 sequence (DNA): TGTGCCAGCAGTCCGACAGGGGTTATCGGTGAGCAGTTCTTC.